Listed below are T cell receptor beta chains from one sample, sequenced in a study of identical twins. MiXCR, applied by TCRdb to the 5' RACE reads, yields one record per CDR3 protein. The sample has about 790,000 distinct CDR3 sequences, about 18% seen once; the top ten hold under 15%. The same data also contributed to another study, on T cells expressing NK-cell markers.

Input material: PBMCs. These receptors came from a woman aged 18-29 years in good health. CDR3s include the opening cysteine and the closing phenylalanine or tryptophan. Fields, in order: D gene, V gene, J gene, clone size, CDR3 DNA, CDR3 protein. D genes are given only for firm matches. Clone size is not always given. Where it is, it says once, few, many or a class for expanded clones.

D gene: TRBD1; V gene: TRBV12-3/TRBV12-4; J gene: TRBJ2-7; clone size: many; CDR3 DNA: TGTGCCAGCAGTTTAGCCGGACAGGGCTCCTACGAGCAGTACTTC; CDR3 protein: CASSLAGQGSYEQYF
D gene: .; V gene: TRBV27; J gene: TRBJ2-7; clone size: .; CDR3 DNA: TGTGCCAGCAGTCCGCAGTTTCTCCCCTACGAGCAGTACTTC; CDR3 protein: CASSPQFLPYEQYF
D gene: .; V gene: TRBV29-1; J gene: TRBJ2-5; clone size: .; CDR3 DNA: TGCAGCGTTTCGGCCATCGGGGTGGTAGAGACCCAGTACTTC; CDR3 protein: CSVSAIGVVETQYF
D gene: .; V gene: TRBV3-1; J gene: TRBJ1-1; clone size: many; CDR3 DNA: TGTGCCAGCAGCCAAGTGGTCGGATCGGGCACTGAAGCTTTCTTT; CDR3 protein: CASSQVVGSGTEAFF
D gene: .; V gene: TRBV7-9; J gene: TRBJ2-3; clone size: .; CDR3 DNA: TGTGCCAGCAGCTGGCGTAGCACAGATACGCAGTATTTT; CDR3 protein: CASSWRSTDTQYF
D gene: .; V gene: TRBV3-1; J gene: TRBJ1-5; clone size: .; CDR3 DNA: TGTGCCAGCAGCCAAGGAGCCCAGGGTAGGCAGCCCCAGCATTTT; CDR3 protein: CASSQGAQGRQPQHF
D gene: .; V gene: TRBV6-1; J gene: TRBJ2-3; clone size: .; CDR3 DNA: TGTGCCAGCAGAATTTATCCTACAGCCACAGATACGCAGTATTTT; CDR3 protein: CASRIYPTATDTQYF
D gene: TRBD2; V gene: TRBV7-2; J gene: TRBJ2-5; clone size: .; CDR3 DNA: TGTGCCAGCAGCTTGACTAGCGGGAGGGCCGCGACCCAGTACTTC; CDR3 protein: CASSLTSGRAATQYF
D gene: .; V gene: TRBV10-3; J gene: TRBJ2-3; clone size: few; CDR3 DNA: TGTGCCATCAGTGGGGAGCGGGGCACAGATACGCAGTATTTT; CDR3 protein: CAISGERGTDTQYF
D gene: TRBD2; V gene: TRBV29-1; J gene: TRBJ2-3; clone size: few; CDR3 DNA: TGCAGCGTGATCCTCGGGACTAGCGGGAGCCCTAGCACAGATACGCAGTATTTT; CDR3 protein: CSVILGTSGSPSTDTQYF
D gene: .; V gene: TRBV5-1; J gene: TRBJ2-5; clone size: few; CDR3 DNA: TGCGCCAGCAGCTTCTCTAGCGAAGAGACCCAGTACTTC; CDR3 protein: CASSFSSEETQYF
D gene: TRBD1; V gene: TRBV3-1; J gene: TRBJ2-5; clone size: few; CDR3 DNA: TGTGCCAGCAGCCAAAGGGGGCACGAGACCCAGTACTTC; CDR3 protein: CASSQRGHETQYF
D gene: .; V gene: TRBV3-1; J gene: TRBJ2-7; clone size: few; CDR3 DNA: TGTGCCAGCAGCCTTTTGGCTAAGGACGAGCAGTACTTC; CDR3 protein: CASSLLAKDEQYF
D gene: .; V gene: TRBV20-1; J gene: TRBJ2-2; clone size: few; CDR3 DNA: TGCAGTGCCCGCCACGGACAGACCACCGGGGAGCTGTTTTTT; CDR3 protein: CSARHGQTTGELFF
D gene: TRBD2; V gene: TRBV5-5; J gene: TRBJ2-5; clone size: .; CDR3 DNA: TGTGCCAGCAGCGGCGGGGGGGCTGGAGAGACCCAGTACTTC; CDR3 protein: CASSGGGAGETQYF
D gene: .; V gene: TRBV6-2/TRBV6-3; J gene: TRBJ1-2; clone size: many; CDR3 DNA: TGTGCCAGCAGGACGACATTACAGGGACACACCTTC; CDR3 protein: CASRTTLQGHTF
D gene: .; V gene: TRBV6-2/TRBV6-3; J gene: TRBJ1-2; clone size: .; CDR3 DNA: TGTGCCAGCAGTTTCCAGGACAGAAACTATGGCTACACCTTC; CDR3 protein: CASSFQDRNYGYTF
D gene: .; V gene: TRBV6-5; J gene: TRBJ1-2; clone size: .; CDR3 DNA: TGTGCCAGCAGTTTAGAGGGGTCGGCCTATGGCTACACCTTC; CDR3 protein: CASSLEGSAYGYTF
D gene: TRBD2; V gene: TRBV29-1; J gene: TRBJ2-5; clone size: .; CDR3 DNA: TGCAGCGCCGGGACTAGCATGGAGACCCAGTACTTC; CDR3 protein: CSAGTSMETQYF
D gene: TRBD1; V gene: TRBV29-1; J gene: TRBJ1-6; clone size: few; CDR3 DNA: TGCAGCGTTGAGTCCGTGGGGGACAGCGAAAATAATTCACCCCTCCACTTT; CDR3 protein: CSVESVGDSENNSPLHF
D gene: .; V gene: TRBV5-1; J gene: TRBJ1-4; clone size: few; CDR3 DNA: TGCGCCAGCAGCCCCCAACGGGGAGGCCATGAAAAACTGTTTTTT; CDR3 protein: CASSPQRGGHEKLFF
D gene: TRBD2; V gene: TRBV5-1; J gene: TRBJ2-3; clone size: .; CDR3 DNA: TGCGCCAGCAGCTTGCAAAACGGGGGGGCCACAGATACGCAGTATTTT; CDR3 protein: CASSLQNGGATDTQYF
D gene: .; V gene: TRBV20-1; J gene: TRBJ2-5; clone size: .; CDR3 DNA: TGCAGTGCGCAGCAGGCCCCCGGGACCCAGTACTTC; CDR3 protein: CSAQQAPGTQYF
D gene: TRBD1; V gene: TRBV7-9; J gene: TRBJ1-2; clone size: .; CDR3 DNA: TGTGCCAGCAGCCCTAGCGACAGGGGCCATGGCTACACCTTC; CDR3 protein: CASSPSDRGHGYTF
D gene: TRBD2; V gene: TRBV7-2; J gene: TRBJ2-1; clone size: .; CDR3 DNA: TGTGCCAGCAGCTTGGACGGGGGGGCCTTGGGCAATGAGCAGTTCTTC; CDR3 protein: CASSLDGGALGNEQFF
D gene: .; V gene: TRBV6-2/TRBV6-3; J gene: TRBJ2-1; clone size: few; CDR3 DNA: TGTGCCAGCAAAAGAGGGGTAGGGGATGAGCAGTTCTTC; CDR3 protein: CASKRGVGDEQFF
D gene: .; V gene: TRBV18; J gene: TRBJ2-1; clone size: .; CDR3 DNA: TGTGCCAGCTCACCGAGGCAGGGAATTGAGCAGTTCTTC; CDR3 protein: CASSPRQGIEQFF
D gene: .; V gene: TRBV5-1; J gene: TRBJ2-1; clone size: few; CDR3 DNA: TGCGCCAGCAGCGCGCGGGGATCCTACAATGAGCAGTTCTTC; CDR3 protein: CASSARGSYNEQFF
D gene: TRBD2; V gene: TRBV20-1; J gene: TRBJ2-7; clone size: .; CDR3 DNA: TGCAGTGCTAGAGACCCCTCCGGGGGGGGGACCTACGAGCAGTACTTC; CDR3 protein: CSARDPSGGGTYEQYF
D gene: .; V gene: TRBV7-8; J gene: TRBJ2-1; clone size: few; CDR3 DNA: TGTGCCAGCAGCACGGGGCTCCCGGGGTACAATGAGCAGTTCTTC; CDR3 protein: CASSTGLPGYNEQFF
D gene: TRBD2; V gene: TRBV7-2; J gene: TRBJ2-3; clone size: .; CDR3 DNA: TGTGCCAGCAGCCCTGTAGCGGGGGGGCGAGGTGATACGCAGTATTTT; CDR3 protein: CASSPVAGGRGDTQYF
D gene: TRBD2; V gene: TRBV10-3; J gene: TRBJ2-5; clone size: .; CDR3 DNA: TGTGCCATCCAGGACACTAGCGGGGTCCGAGAGACCCAGTACTTC; CDR3 protein: CAIQDTSGVRETQYF
D gene: .; V gene: TRBV10-3; J gene: TRBJ2-1; clone size: .; CDR3 DNA: TGTGCCATCAGTGAGTCGACGGGGTGGGGGGAGGTCACCATAAGCTCCTACAATGAGCAGTTCTTC; CDR3 protein: CAISESTGWGEVTISSYNEQFF
D gene: .; V gene: TRBV5-1; J gene: TRBJ2-1; clone size: few; CDR3 DNA: TGCGCCAGCAGCCAAGACTTAGGAGCCTCGAATGAGCAGTTCTTC; CDR3 protein: CASSQDLGASNEQFF
D gene: TRBD1; V gene: TRBV6-1; J gene: TRBJ1-1; clone size: .; CDR3 DNA: TGTGCCAGCACCATGGGTGGACAGGGCTTCGGTGAAGCTTTCTTT; CDR3 protein: CASTMGGQGFGEAFF
D gene: .; V gene: TRBV12-3/TRBV12-4; J gene: TRBJ1-1; clone size: few; CDR3 DNA: TGTGCCAGCAGTTTATCGTTGGGCACTGAAGCTTTCTTT; CDR3 protein: CASSLSLGTEAFF
D gene: TRBD1; V gene: TRBV29-1; J gene: TRBJ2-3; clone size: .; CDR3 DNA: TGCAGCGTTGACCCGGACAGGGGGATCACAGATACGCAGTATTTT; CDR3 protein: CSVDPDRGITDTQYF
D gene: TRBD1; V gene: TRBV11-2; J gene: TRBJ1-2; clone size: few; CDR3 DNA: TGTGCCAGCAGCCGGACAGGGGAGGGTGGCTACACCTTC; CDR3 protein: CASSRTGEGGYTF
D gene: .; V gene: TRBV7-6; J gene: TRBJ1-2; clone size: .; CDR3 DNA: TGTGCCAGCACCTCTCTTAGACAGTCTAACTATGGCTACACCTTC; CDR3 protein: CASTSLRQSNYGYTF
D gene: .; V gene: TRBV7-2; J gene: TRBJ1-5; clone size: few; CDR3 DNA: TGTGCCAGCAGCTACCAGGGTACGAGCAATCAGCCCCAGCATTTT; CDR3 protein: CASSYQGTSNQPQHF
D gene: .; V gene: TRBV29-1; J gene: TRBJ2-7; clone size: few; CDR3 DNA: TGCAGCGTTGACAAGGGGGACTCCTACGAGCAGTACTTC; CDR3 protein: CSVDKGDSYEQYF
D gene: .; V gene: TRBV30; J gene: TRBJ1-5; clone size: few; CDR3 DNA: TGTGCCTGGAGTGTGGCAGGGCGGCAGCCCCAGCATTTT; CDR3 protein: CAWSVAGRQPQHF
D gene: TRBD1; V gene: TRBV10-3; J gene: TRBJ2-3; clone size: .; CDR3 DNA: TGTGCCATCAGTGATAGGGACAGGGAAGGTTTGAAAGCTAGCACAGATACGCAGTATTTT; CDR3 protein: CAISDRDREGLKASTDTQYF
D gene: .; V gene: TRBV18; J gene: TRBJ2-5; clone size: many; CDR3 DNA: TGTGCCAGCAGCCCCCTGGAGACCCAGTACTTC; CDR3 protein: CASSPLETQYF